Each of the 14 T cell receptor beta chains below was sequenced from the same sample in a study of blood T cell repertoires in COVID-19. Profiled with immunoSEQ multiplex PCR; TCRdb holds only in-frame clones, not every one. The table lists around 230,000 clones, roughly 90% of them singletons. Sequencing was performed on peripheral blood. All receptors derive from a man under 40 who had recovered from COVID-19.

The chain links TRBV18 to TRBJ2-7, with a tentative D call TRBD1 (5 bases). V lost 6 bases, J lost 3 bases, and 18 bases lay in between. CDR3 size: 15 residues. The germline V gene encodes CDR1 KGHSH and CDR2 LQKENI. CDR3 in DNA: TGTGCCAGCTCCCCCCCGCAGGGTAACTTCTACGAGCAGTACTTC. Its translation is CASSPPQGNFYEQYF.

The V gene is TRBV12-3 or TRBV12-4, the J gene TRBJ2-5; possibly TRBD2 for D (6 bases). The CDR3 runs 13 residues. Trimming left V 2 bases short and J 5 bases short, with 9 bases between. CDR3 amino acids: CASSLTSPETQYF. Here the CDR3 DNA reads TGTGCCAGCAGTTTAACTAGCCCGGAGACCCAGTACTTC.

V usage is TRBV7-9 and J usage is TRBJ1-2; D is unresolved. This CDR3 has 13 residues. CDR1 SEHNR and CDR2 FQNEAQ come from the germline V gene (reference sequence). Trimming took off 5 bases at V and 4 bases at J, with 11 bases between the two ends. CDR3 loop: CASSQLVTYGYTF. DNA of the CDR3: TGTGCCAGCAGCCAACTGGTCACCTATGGCTACACCTTC.

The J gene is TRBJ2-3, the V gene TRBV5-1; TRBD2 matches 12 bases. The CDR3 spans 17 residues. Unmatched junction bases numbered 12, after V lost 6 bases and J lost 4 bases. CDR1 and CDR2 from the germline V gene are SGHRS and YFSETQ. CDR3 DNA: TGCGCCAGCAACCTAGAACCTAGCGGGGGGGCTTCAGATACGCAGTATTTT. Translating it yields CASNLEPSGGASDTQYF.

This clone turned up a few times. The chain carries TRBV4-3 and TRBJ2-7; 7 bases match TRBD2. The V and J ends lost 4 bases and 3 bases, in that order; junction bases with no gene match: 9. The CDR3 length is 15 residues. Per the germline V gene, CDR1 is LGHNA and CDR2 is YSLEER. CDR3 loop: CASSPSWGGNYEQYF. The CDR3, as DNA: TGCGCCAGCAGCCCTAGCTGGGGGGGGAACTACGAGCAGTACTTC.

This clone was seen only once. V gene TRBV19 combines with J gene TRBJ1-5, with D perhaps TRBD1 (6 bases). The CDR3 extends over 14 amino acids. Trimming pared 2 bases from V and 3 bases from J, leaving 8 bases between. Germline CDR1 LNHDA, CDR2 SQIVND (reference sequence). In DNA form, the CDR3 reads TGTGCCAGTAGTATACAGGGGCACAATCAGCCCCAGCATTTT. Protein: CASSIQGHNQPQHF.

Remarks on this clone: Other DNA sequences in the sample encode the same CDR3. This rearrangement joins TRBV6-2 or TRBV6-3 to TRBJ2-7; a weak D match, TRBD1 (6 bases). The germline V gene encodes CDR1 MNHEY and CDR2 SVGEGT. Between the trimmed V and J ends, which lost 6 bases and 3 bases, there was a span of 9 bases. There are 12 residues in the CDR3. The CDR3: CASSPRGYEQYF. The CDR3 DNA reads TGTGCCAGCAGCCCCAGGGGCTACGAGCAGTACTTC.

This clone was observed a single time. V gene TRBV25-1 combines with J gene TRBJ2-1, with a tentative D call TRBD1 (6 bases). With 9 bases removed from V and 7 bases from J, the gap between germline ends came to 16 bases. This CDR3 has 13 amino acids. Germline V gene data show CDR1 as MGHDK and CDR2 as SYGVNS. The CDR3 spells CASCTGRTNEQFF. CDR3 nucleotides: TGTGCCAGTTGTACAGGGCGAACTAATGAGCAGTTCTTC.

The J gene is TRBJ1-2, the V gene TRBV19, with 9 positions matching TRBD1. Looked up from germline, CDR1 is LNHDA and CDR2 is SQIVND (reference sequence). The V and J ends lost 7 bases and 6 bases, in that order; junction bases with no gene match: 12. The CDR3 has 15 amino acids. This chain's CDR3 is CASKTGTGLTHGYTF. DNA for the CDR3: TGTGCCAGTAAGACCGGGACAGGGCTTACCCATGGCTACACCTTC.

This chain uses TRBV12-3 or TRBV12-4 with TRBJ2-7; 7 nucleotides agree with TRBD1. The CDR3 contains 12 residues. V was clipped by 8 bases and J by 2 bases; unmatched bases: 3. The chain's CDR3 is CASRDRTYEQYF. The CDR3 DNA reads TGTGCCAGCCGGGACAGAACCTACGAGCAGTACTTC.

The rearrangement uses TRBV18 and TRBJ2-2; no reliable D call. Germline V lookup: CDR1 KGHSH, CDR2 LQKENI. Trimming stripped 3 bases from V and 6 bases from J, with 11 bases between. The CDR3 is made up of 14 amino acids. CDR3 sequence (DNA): TGTGCCAGCTCACCGGCTCTGCCGCCCGGGGAGCTGTTTTTT. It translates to CASSPALPPGELFF.

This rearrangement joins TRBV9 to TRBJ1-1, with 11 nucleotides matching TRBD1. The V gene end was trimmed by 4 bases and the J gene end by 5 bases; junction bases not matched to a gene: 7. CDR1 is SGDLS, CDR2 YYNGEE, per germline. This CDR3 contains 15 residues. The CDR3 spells CASSSDRGRSTEAFF. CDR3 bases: TGTGCCAGCAGCTCGGACAGGGGGCGGTCGACTGAAGCTTTCTTT.

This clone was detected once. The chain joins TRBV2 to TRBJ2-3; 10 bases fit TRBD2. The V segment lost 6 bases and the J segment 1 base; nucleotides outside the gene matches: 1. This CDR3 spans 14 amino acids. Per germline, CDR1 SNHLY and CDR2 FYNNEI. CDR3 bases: TGTGCCAGCAGCGGGACTAGCGGCACAGATACGCAGTATTTT. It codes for CASSGTSGTDTQYF.

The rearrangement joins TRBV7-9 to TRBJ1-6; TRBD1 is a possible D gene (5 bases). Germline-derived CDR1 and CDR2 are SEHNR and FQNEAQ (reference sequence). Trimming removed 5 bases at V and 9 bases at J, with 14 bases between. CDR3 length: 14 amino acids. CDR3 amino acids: CASSEQGRASPLHF. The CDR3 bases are TGTGCCAGCAGCGAGCAGGGTCGGGCTTCACCCCTCCACTTT.